These 10 T cell receptor beta chains originate from one sample sequenced in a study of cytomegalovirus exposure and HLA in healthy donors. The PCR had 60 Vbeta and 13 Jbeta primers. Generated by immunoSEQ multiplex PCR, the TCRdb table keeps only in-frame clones and is missing some. The sample carries over 95,000 clones, 70% to 80% recorded once. Sequencing input: PBMCs. These receptors all come from a female donor in good health and CMV-seronegative.

This clone was found a few times. The chain employs TRBV7-3 and TRBJ1-1, with a possible D match to TRBD1 (5 bases). Germline CDR1 and CDR2: SGHTA and FQGTGA. Deletions cut 7 bases from V and 2 bases from J, with 14 bases between. This CDR3 spans 14 amino acids. CDR3 in amino acids: CASKESQGNTEAFF. In DNA form, the CDR3 reads TGTGCCAGCAAGGAAAGTCAGGGCAACACTGAAGCTTTCTTT.

CDR3 protein: CASSQQTRETQYF. The CDR3, as DNA: TGCGCCAGCAGCCAACAGACACGGGAGACCCAGTACTTC. V and J are TRBV4-1 and TRBJ2-5; no clear D. CDR1 is MGHRA and CDR2 is YSYEKL in the germline V gene. The CDR3 covers 13 residues. V was trimmed by 2 bases and J by 5 bases, leaving 9 bases between them.

This clone was seen a single time. The rearrangement uses TRBV5-6 and TRBJ2-2; 8 bases are a match to TRBD1. The CDR3 extends over 16 amino acids. The ends lost 3 bases at V and 1 base at J; junction bases unmatched: 5. Germline V gives CDR1 SGHDT, CDR2 YYEEEE. CDR3 amino acids: CASSSVDRENTGELFF. In DNA, the CDR3 is TGTGCCAGCAGCTCAGTGGACAGGGAGAACACCGGGGAGCTGTTTTTT.

The sample holds one count of this clone. The gene calls are TRBV9 and TRBJ2-7, with a tentative D call TRBD2 (6 bases). The CDR3 runs 14 residues. Trimming left V 3 bases short and J 4 bases short, with 14 bases between. The germline gives CDR1 SGDLS, CDR2 YYNGEE. CDR3 sequence (DNA): TGTGCCAGCAGCGCCCGCGGGACCATATACGAGCAGTACTTC. Translation: CASSARGTIYEQYF.

The chain has TRBV5-1 and TRBJ2-3; weak D call: TRBD2 (5 bases). Trimming shortened V by 4 bases and J by 2 bases, and 11 bases separated the two germline ends. The CDR3 is made up of 14 amino acids. CDR1 and CDR2 (germline): SGHRS, YFSETQ. As DNA, the CDR3 is TGCGCCAGCAGCGTACGACTAAACACAGATACGCAGTATTTT. Protein: CASSVRLNTDTQYF.

The chain carries TRBV6-1 and TRBJ1-3, with 7 nucleotides matching TRBD1. Germline CDR1 reads MNHNS; CDR2 reads SASEGT. The CDR3 has 15 residues. V lost 4 bases and J lost 0; bases outside the gene matches: 3. This CDR3 reads CASSATGRSGNTIYF. The CDR3 DNA sequence: TGTGCCAGCAGTGCGACAGGGCGCTCTGGAAACACCATATATTTT.

The chain joins TRBV28 to TRBJ1-2; perhaps TRBD1 as D (5 bases). The CDR3 is made up of 14 amino acids. Germline-derived CDR1 and CDR2 are MDHEN and SYDVKM. With 10 bases removed from V and 4 bases from J, the gap between germline ends came to 19 bases. The CDR3 DNA reads as TGTGCCACCGAAACTTGGACGGGGGTCTATGGCTACACCTTC. Its translation is CATETWTGVYGYTF.

J is TRBJ1-3 and V is TRBV30, with a possible D match to TRBD1 (6 bases). Germline assignment: CDR1 GTSNPN and CDR2 SVGIG (reference sequence). The CDR3 consists of 16 residues. V lost 3 bases to trimming and J lost 0 bases, with 15 bases between them. This CDR3 reads CAWSLGHSSSGNTIYF. CDR3 in DNA: TGTGCCTGGAGCCTGGGACACAGCTCCTCTGGAAACACCATATATTTT.

This clone was seen just once. V usage is TRBV6-5 and J usage is TRBJ2-7, with a weak D call TRBD2 (6 bases). Germline V gives CDR1 MNHEY, CDR2 SVGAGI. This CDR3 spans 14 amino acids. Trimming left V 6 bases short and J 4 bases short, with 16 bases between. CDR3 in DNA: TGTGCCAGCAGAAAAGCGGGCCTTAGTTACGAGCAGTACTTC. Translated, it gives CASRKAGLSYEQYF.

This chain links TRBV9 with TRBJ1-5, with TRBD1 matching 7 bases. V lost 3 bases to trimming and J lost 0 bases; unmatched junction nucleotides: 6. The V gene's germline CDR1 is SGDLS and CDR2 YYNGEE. This CDR3 is 16 amino acids long. CDR3 residues: CASSETGQNSNQPQHF. The CDR3 nucleotides read TGTGCCAGCAGCGAAACGGGACAGAATAGCAATCAGCCCCAGCATTTT.